A selection of T cell receptor beta chains follows, all from one sample in a study of blood T cell repertoires in COVID-19. The data were produced by immunoSEQ multiplex PCR, yet TCRdb's version contains in-frame clones alone and is incomplete. The table lists almost 70,000 clones, almost 80% of them singletons, with 15% to 20% in the top ten. Sequenced material: peripheral blood. The source is a man between 60 and 75 years old with acute or convalescent COVID-19. CDR3s include the opening cysteine and the closing phenylalanine or tryptophan. D genes are given only for firm matches. Only some rows state a clone size, as once, few, many or a class for expanded clones.

V gene	clone size	J gene	D gene	CDR3 DNA	CDR3 protein
TRBV9	-	TRBJ2-3	-	TGTGCCAGCAGCGCCACGGGGGTGTCAGATACGCAGTATTTT	CASSATGVSDTQYF
TRBV4-2	-	TRBJ1-1	-	TGTGCCAGCAGCCAAGTGAGTTCAGGGAACACTGAAGCTTTCTTT	CASSQVSSGNTEAFF
TRBV29-1	-	TRBJ2-5	-	TGCAGCGTTGAAGATCAATACCAAGAGACCCAGTACTTC	CSVEDQYQETQYF
TRBV7-2	-	TRBJ1-5	-	TGTGCCAGCAGCTCTTCGGGTCAGCCCCAGCATTTT	CASSSSGQPQHF
TRBV12-3/TRBV12-4	-	TRBJ1-1	-	TGTGCCAGCAGCATACAAACTGAAGCTTTCTTT	CASSIQTEAFF
TRBV6-2/TRBV6-3	-	TRBJ1-2	TRBD1	TGTGCCAGCAGTTACCCGGACAGGGTCGATGGCTACACCTTC	CASSYPDRVDGYTF
TRBV7-9	-	TRBJ1-2	TRBD1	TGTGCCAGCAGCCCCGGACAGGGCTATGGCTACACCTTC	CASSPGQGYGYTF
TRBV4-1	-	TRBJ1-1	-	TGCGCCAGCAGCCAAGCCGACAGAATGAACACTGAAGCTTTCTTT	CASSQADRMNTEAFF
TRBV11-2	-	TRBJ1-2	TRBD1	TGTGCCAGCAGCTTAGCCGGGACAGACTATGGCTACACCTTC	CASSLAGTDYGYTF
TRBV7-2	-	TRBJ2-3	TRBD2	TGTGCCAGCAGCGTGACTAGCGGGGGGGGAAGTAGCACAGATACGCAGTATTTT	CASSVTSGGGSSTDTQYF
TRBV2	-	TRBJ1-4	-	TGTGCCAGCAGTGACAACAGAGCAACTAATGAAAAACTGTTTTTT	CASSDNRATNEKLFF
TRBV18	-	TRBJ1-6	-	TGTGCCAGCTCAACGGGGATCTATAATTCACCCCTCCACTTT	CASSTGIYNSPLHF
TRBV4-2	many	TRBJ1-4	TRBD1	TGTGCCAGCAGCCAAGCGGGGACAGGGTTTAATGAAAAACTGTTTTTT	CASSQAGTGFNEKLFF
TRBV6-4	-	TRBJ2-1	TRBD2	TGTGCCAGCAGCAGGACTAGCGGGGGCTACAATGAGCAGTTCTTC	CASSRTSGGYNEQFF
TRBV15	-	TRBJ1-2	-	TGTGCCACCAGCACCGCATCAATTAGTAACTATGGCTACACCTTC	CATSTASISNYGYTF
TRBV21-1	-	TRBJ2-2	-	TGTGCCAGCAGCAAACGGGATCGACAGGGTAAGAACACCGGGGAGCTGTTTTTT	CASSKRDRQGKNTGELFF
TRBV14	-	TRBJ2-7	-	TGTGCCAGCAGCCAATATGCGGGCCTTGAAGCCTTC	CASSQYAGLEAF
TRBV7-2	-	TRBJ1-1	-	TGTGCCAGCAGCTTGAACTGGTCTGAAGCTTTCTTT	CASSLNWSEAFF
TRBV4-2	many	TRBJ2-7	-	TGTGCCAGCAGCCAAGATACAGGGCTCTACGAGCAGTACTTC	CASSQDTGLYEQYF
TRBV29-1	-	TRBJ1-5	-	TGCAGCGTTCAACAGGGTCCCAATCAGCCCCAGCATTTT	CSVQQGPNQPQHF
TRBV6-5	once	TRBJ1-5	TRBD1	TGTGCCAGCAGTTACTCCGGGGACAGGGGCCAACAGCCCCAGCATTTT	CASSYSGDRGQQPQHF
TRBV7-2	few	TRBJ1-1	-	TGTGCCAGCAGCCCTGGGGCAGGGAACACTGAAGCTTTCTTT	CASSPGAGNTEAFF
TRBV6-5	-	TRBJ2-2	TRBD1	TGTGCCAGCCGACAGGGACCATCTAGGACCGGGGAGCTGTTTTTT	CASRQGPSRTGELFF
TRBV13	-	TRBJ1-1	-	TGTGCCAGCAGAACAGGGTACAACACTGAAGCTTTCTTT	CASRTGYNTEAFF
TRBV5-4	once	TRBJ2-1	-	TGTGCCAGCAGCTTGGCCCTAGCCTTTGAGTTCTTC	CASSLALAFEFF
TRBV18	-	TRBJ2-3	-	TGTGCCAGCTCACTCAATTTGGCGGGGACCACAGATACGCAGTATTTT	CASSLNLAGTTDTQYF
TRBV7-3	-	TRBJ1-1	TRBD1	TGTGCCAGCAGCTTGGTGACAGGGAAGACTGAAGCTTTCTTT	CASSLVTGKTEAFF
TRBV18	-	TRBJ2-6	-	TGTGCCAGCTCACCCTCGGGGACTGGGGCCAACGTCCTGACTTTC	CASSPSGTGANVLTF
TRBV19	-	TRBJ2-1	TRBD2	TGTGCCAGGCTCGGGACTAGCGACCCGTTCTCCTACAATGAGCAGTTCTTC	CARLGTSDPFSYNEQFF
TRBV5-6	-	TRBJ2-1	TRBD2	TGTGCCAGCAGATCAGAAGGGACTAGCGGCTATGAGCAGTTCTTC	CASRSEGTSGYEQFF
TRBV11-3	-	TRBJ2-2	-	TGTGCCAGCAGCTTCGGACAGAACACCGGGGAGCTGTTTTTT	CASSFGQNTGELFF
TRBV19	-	TRBJ1-1	-	TGTGCCATCCTCGATACTGAGACAGGCGCTGAAGCTTTCTTT	CAILDTETGAEAFF
TRBV4-3	-	TRBJ1-2	-	TGCGCCAGCAGCCAAGACAGGGCAGGCGGCTACACCTTC	CASSQDRAGGYTF